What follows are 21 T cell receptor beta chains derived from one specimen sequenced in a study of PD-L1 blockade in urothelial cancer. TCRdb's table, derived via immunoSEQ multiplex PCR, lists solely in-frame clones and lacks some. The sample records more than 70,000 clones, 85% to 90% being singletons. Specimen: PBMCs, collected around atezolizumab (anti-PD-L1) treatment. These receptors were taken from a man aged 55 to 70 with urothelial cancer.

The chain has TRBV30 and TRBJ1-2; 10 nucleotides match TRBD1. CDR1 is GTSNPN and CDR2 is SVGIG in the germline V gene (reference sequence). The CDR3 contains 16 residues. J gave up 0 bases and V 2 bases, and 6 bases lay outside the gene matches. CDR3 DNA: TGTGCCTGGAGTTTGACAGGGGGCCTAGCTAACTATGGCTACACCTTC. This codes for CAWSLTGGLANYGYTF.

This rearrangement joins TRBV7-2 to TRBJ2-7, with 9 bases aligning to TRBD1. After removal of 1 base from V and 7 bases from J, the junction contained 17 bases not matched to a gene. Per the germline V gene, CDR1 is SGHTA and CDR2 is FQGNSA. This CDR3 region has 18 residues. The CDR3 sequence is CASSLVSHLGQGGSEQYF. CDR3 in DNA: TGTGCCAGCAGCTTAGTATCGCACTTGGGACAGGGTGGGAGTGAGCAGTACTTC. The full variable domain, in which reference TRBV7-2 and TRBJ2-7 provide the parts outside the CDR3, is GAGVSQSPSNKVTEKGKDVELRCDPISGHTALYWYRQSLGQGLEFLIYFQGNSAPDKSGLPSDRFSAERTGGSVSTLTIQRTQQEDSAVYLCASSLVSHLGQGGSEQYFGPGTRLTVT.

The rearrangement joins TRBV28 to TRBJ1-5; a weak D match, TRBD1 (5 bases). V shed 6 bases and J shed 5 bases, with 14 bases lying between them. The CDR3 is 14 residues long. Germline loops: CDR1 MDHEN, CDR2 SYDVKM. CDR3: CASSLLGGYQPQHF. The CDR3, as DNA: TGTGCCAGCAGCCTACTCGGGGGTTATCAGCCCCAGCATTTT.

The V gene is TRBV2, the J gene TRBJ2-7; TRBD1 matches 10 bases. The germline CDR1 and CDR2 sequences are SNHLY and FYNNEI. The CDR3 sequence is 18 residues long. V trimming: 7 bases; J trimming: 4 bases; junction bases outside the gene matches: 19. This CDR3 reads CASTRQGAGVVAWYEQYF. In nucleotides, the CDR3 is TGTGCCAGCACCCGACAGGGGGCGGGGGTTGTAGCGTGGTACGAGCAGTACTTC.

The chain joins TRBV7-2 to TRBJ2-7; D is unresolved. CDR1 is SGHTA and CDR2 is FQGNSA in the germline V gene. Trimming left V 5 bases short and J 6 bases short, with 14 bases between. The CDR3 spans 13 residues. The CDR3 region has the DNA TGTGCCAGCAGCAAAGATCCTCCGGGCGAGCAGTACTTC. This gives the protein CASSKDPPGEQYF.

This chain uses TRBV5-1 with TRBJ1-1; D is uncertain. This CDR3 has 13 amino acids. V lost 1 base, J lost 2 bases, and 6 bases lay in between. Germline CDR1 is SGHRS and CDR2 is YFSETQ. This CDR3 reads CASSLNTNTEAFF. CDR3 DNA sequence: TGCGCCAGCAGCTTGAATACAAACACTGAAGCTTTCTTT.

The CDR3 here is CASSPADRTQETQYF. CDR3 sequence (DNA): TGTGCCAGCAGCCCCGCGGACAGAACACAAGAGACCCAGTACTTC. The chain combines TRBV25-1 with TRBJ2-5, with TRBD1 as a possible D gene (6 bases). Germline V CDR1 and CDR2: MGHDK, SYGVNS. The CDR3 contains 15 residues. V shed 6 bases and J shed 2 bases, with 16 bases lying between them.

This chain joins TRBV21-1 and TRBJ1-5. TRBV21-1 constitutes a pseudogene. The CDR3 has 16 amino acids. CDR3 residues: CASSKALAGHNQPQHF. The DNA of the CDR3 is TGTGCCAGCAGCAAAGCGCTAGCAGGCCACAATCAGCCCCAGCATTTT.

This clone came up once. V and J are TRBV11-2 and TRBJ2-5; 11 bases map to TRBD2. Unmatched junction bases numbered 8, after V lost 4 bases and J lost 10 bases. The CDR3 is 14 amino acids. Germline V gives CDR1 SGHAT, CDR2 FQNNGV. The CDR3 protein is CASSSLAGAGNQYF. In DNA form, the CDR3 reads TGTGCCAGCAGCTCACTAGCGGGAGCTGGTAACCAGTACTTC. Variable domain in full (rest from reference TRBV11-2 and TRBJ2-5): EAGVAQSPRYKIIEKRQSVAFWCNPISGHATLYWYQQILGQGPKLLIQFQNNGVVDDSQLPKDRFSAERLKGVDSTLKIQPAKLEDSAVYLCASSSLAGAGNQYFGPGTRLLVL.

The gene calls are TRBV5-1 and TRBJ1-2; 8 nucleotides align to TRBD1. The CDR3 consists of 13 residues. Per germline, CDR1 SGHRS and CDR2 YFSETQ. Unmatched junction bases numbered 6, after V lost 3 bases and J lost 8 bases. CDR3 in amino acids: CASSSDRGAGYTF. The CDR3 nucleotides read TGCGCCAGCAGCTCTGACAGGGGAGCAGGCTACACCTTC.

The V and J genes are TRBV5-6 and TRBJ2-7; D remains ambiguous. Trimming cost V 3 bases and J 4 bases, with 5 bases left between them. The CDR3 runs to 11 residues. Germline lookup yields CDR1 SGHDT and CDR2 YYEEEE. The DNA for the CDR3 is TGTGCCAGCAGCTACCAGTACGAGCAGTACTTC. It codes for CASSYQYEQYF. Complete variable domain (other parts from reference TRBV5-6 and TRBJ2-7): DAGVTQSPTHLIKTRGQQVTLRCSPKSGHDTVSWYQQALGQGPQFIFQYYEEEERQRGNFPDRFSGHQFPNYSSELNVNALLLGDSALYLCASSYQYEQYFGPGTRLTVT.

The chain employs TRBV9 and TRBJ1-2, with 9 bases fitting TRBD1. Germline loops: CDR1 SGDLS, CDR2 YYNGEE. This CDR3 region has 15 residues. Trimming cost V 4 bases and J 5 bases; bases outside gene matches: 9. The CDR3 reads CASSPGTGTFYGYTF. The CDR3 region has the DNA TGTGCCAGCAGCCCAGGGACAGGGACCTTTTATGGCTACACCTTC.

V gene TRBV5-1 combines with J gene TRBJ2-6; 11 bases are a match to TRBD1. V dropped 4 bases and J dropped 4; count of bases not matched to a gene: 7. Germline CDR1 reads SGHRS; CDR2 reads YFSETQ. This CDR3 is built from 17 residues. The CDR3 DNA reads TGCGCCAGCAGCCCAGGACAGGGGGCGCCAGGGGCCAACGTCCTGACTTTC. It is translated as CASSPGQGAPGANVLTF.

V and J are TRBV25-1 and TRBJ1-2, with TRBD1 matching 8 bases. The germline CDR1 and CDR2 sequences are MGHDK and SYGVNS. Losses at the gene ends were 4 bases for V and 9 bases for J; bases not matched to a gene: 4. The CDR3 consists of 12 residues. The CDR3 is CASSGTGGRYTF. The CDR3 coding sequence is TGTGCCAGCAGTGGAACAGGGGGACGCTACACCTTC.

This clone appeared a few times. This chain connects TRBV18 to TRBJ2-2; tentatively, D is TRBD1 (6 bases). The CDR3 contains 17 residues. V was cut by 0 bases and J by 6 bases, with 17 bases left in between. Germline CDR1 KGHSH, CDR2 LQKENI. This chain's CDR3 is CASSPPITHRVPGELFF. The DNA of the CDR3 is TGTGCCAGCTCACCACCGATTACCCACAGGGTCCCCGGGGAGCTGTTTTTT.

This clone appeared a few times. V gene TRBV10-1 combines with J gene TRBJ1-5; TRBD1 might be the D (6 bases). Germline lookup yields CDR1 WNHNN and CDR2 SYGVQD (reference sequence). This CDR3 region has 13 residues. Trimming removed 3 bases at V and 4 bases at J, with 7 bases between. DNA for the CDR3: TGCGCCAGCAGTGAAACAGGGAATCAGCCCCAGCATTTT. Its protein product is CASSETGNQPQHF.

CDR3 sequence: CASSLSQGQETQYF. The CDR3 region has the DNA TGTGCCAGCAGCTTATCACAGGGTCAAGAGACCCAGTACTTC. The J gene is TRBJ2-5, the V gene TRBV7-9, with a tentative D call TRBD1 (6 bases). The CDR3 contains 14 residues. V was cut by 2 bases and J by 2 bases, with 9 bases left in between. Germline lookup yields CDR1 SEHNR and CDR2 FQNEAQ (reference sequence).

CDR3 sequence (DNA): TGCAGCGTAGAGGCGGGACTAGCGGGATCTGAGCAGTTCTTC. Its translation: CSVEAGLAGSEQFF. This chain connects TRBV29-1 to TRBJ2-1; 13 positions agree with TRBD2. In germline, CDR1 is SQVTM, CDR2 ANQGSEA. The ends lost 6 bases at V and 9 bases at J; junction bases unmatched: 8. The CDR3 runs 14 residues.

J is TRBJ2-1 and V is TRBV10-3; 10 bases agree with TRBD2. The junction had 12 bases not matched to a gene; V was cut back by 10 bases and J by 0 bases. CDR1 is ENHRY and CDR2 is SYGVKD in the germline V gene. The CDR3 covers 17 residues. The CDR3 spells CATTDLAGESSYNEQFF. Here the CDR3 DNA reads TGTGCCACGACAGATCTAGCGGGAGAGAGCTCCTACAATGAGCAGTTCTTC.

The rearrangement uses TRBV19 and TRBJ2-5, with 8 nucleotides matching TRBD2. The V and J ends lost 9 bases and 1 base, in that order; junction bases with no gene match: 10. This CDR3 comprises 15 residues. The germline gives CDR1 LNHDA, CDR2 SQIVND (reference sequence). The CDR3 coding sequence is TGTGCCAGCGGGTCGGGCCTAGCGGGCCAAGAGACCCAGTACTTC. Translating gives CASGSGLAGQETQYF.

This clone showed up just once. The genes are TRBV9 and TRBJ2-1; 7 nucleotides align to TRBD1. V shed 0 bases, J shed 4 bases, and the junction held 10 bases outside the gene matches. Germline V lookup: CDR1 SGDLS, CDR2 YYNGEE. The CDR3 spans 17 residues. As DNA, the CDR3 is TGTGCCAGCAGCGTAGCACCGGGGACAGACCTTTACAATGAGCAGTTCTTC. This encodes CASSVAPGTDLYNEQFF.